Listed below are T cell receptor beta chains from one sample, sequenced in a study of cytomegalovirus exposure and HLA in healthy donors. TCRdb's copy holds only in-frame clones and misses some; the assay was immunoSEQ multiplex PCR. The sample holds under 200,000 clones; about 68% are singletons and the top ten take 1.3% to 1.5%. The specimen sequenced was PBMCs. The receptors here all came from a man aged 18 to 30 in good health and CMV-seronegative. CDR3s include the opening cysteine and the closing phenylalanine or tryptophan. D genes are given only for firm matches. Clone size is given for some rows only: seen once, a few or many times, or a class if the clone is expanded.

v_call,clone_size,j_call,d_call,cdr3_aa,cdr3_nt
TRBV9,NA,TRBJ2-7,TRBD1,CASSTRTGYEQYF,TGTGCCAGCAGCACCCGGACAGGGTACGAGCAGTACTTC
TRBV7-9,NA,TRBJ2-2,TRBD2,CAKGEGTTGELFF,TGTGCCAAAGGGGAGGGGACCACCGGGGAGCTGTTTTTT
TRBV19,NA,TRBJ1-5,NA,CASSIGGGFRHF,TGTGCCAGTAGTATCGGCGGGGGGTTTCGGCATTTT
TRBV29-1,NA,TRBJ2-1,NA,CSVGGALSYNEQFF,TGCAGCGTGGGAGGCGCCCTGAGCTACAATGAGCAGTTCTTC
TRBV15,NA,TRBJ2-7,NA,CATSRGGVSTTEQYF,TGTGCCACCAGCAGAGGGGGGGTCAGCACTACGGAGCAGTACTTC
TRBV4-3,NA,TRBJ2-6,NA,CASSQDPGAGANVLTF,TGCGCCAGCAGCCAAGACCCAGGCGCTGGGGCCAACGTCCTGACTTTC
TRBV4-2,once,TRBJ2-5,TRBD2,CASSRRQAGEETQYF,TGTGCCAGCAGCCGTCGTCAGGCGGGGGAAGAGACCCAGTACTTC
TRBV11-3,NA,TRBJ1-3,NA,CASSLSGNTIYF,TGTGCCAGTTCATTGTCTGGAAACACCATATATTTT
TRBV5-4,NA,TRBJ2-6,NA,CASSGGTSGANVLTF,TGTGCCAGCTCGGGCGGGACCTCTGGGGCCAACGTCCTGACTTTC
TRBV10-3,NA,TRBJ1-5,NA,CAISERSNQPQHF,TGTGCCATCAGTGAACGGAGCAATCAGCCCCAGCATTTT
TRBV9,NA,TRBJ2-1,TRBD2,CASSDGSPGLANEQFF,TGTGCCAGCAGCGACGGCTCCCCCGGACTAGCCAATGAGCAGTTCTTC
TRBV6-5,few,TRBJ2-7,NA,CASSPGLASVVEQYF,TGTGCCAGCAGCCCGGGGCTAGCGAGCGTCGTGGAGCAGTACTTC
TRBV7-9,few,TRBJ2-7,TRBD2,CASSSSGGLDEQYF,TGTGCCAGCAGCTCTTCGGGGGGGCTCGACGAGCAGTACTTC
TRBV10-1,NA,TRBJ2-7,NA,CASSDYQGGEQYF,TGCGCCAGCAGTGATTACCAGGGAGGCGAGCAGTACTTC
TRBV10-3,NA,TRBJ2-7,TRBD1,CAISAGTGGVLYEQYF,TGTGCCATCAGCGCCGGGACAGGGGGTGTTCTATACGAGCAGTACTTC
TRBV5-1,NA,TRBJ1-2,NA,CASSPDSGYGYTF,TGCGCCAGCAGCCCGGACAGTGGCTATGGCTATACCTTC
TRBV7-2,NA,TRBJ2-5,TRBD1,CASSPRHRGWETQYF,TGTGCCAGCAGCCCCAGGCACAGGGGCTGGGAGACCCAGTACTTC
TRBV4-3,NA,TRBJ2-7,TRBD1,CASSQGQGRSYEQYF,TGCGCCAGCAGCCAAGGACAGGGCAGATCCTACGAGCAGTACTTC
TRBV7-8,NA,TRBJ2-7,TRBD1,CASSLGTGGFGVYEQYF,TGTGCCAGCAGCTTAGGGACAGGGGGTTTTGGTGTTTACGAGCAGTACTTC
TRBV9,NA,TRBJ1-1,NA,CASSPSTVTNTEAFF,TGTGCCAGCAGCCCCTCGACAGTCACGAACACTGAAGCTTTCTTT
TRBV2,NA,TRBJ1-2,TRBD1,CASSAGQGSGYTF,TGTGCCAGCAGTGCCGGACAGGGTTCGGGCTACACCTTC
TRBV6-5,NA,TRBJ2-1,TRBD2,CASSYSRGAGDEQFF,TGTGCCAGCAGTTACTCGCGGGGAGCGGGGGATGAGCAGTTCTTC
TRBV7-2,NA,TRBJ1-1,TRBD1,CASSSRDRGAFF,TGTGCCAGCAGCTCCCGGGACAGGGGAGCTTTCTTT
TRBV4-1,NA,TRBJ1-2,NA,CASSQDRAGQKGYTF,TGCGCCAGCAGCCAAGATAGGGCAGGGCAAAAGGGCTACACCTTC
TRBV10-1,once,TRBJ2-5,TRBD1,CASSESTGAQETQYF,TGCGCCAGCAGTGAGTCGACAGGGGCCCAAGAGACCCAGTACTTC
TRBV9,NA,TRBJ2-3,TRBD2,CASSVGASGRATDTQYF,TGTGCCAGCAGCGTAGGGGCTAGCGGGAGGGCCACAGATACGCAGTATTTT
TRBV19,NA,TRBJ2-1,TRBD2,CASSIVAGNEQFF,TGTGCCAGTAGTATAGTAGCGGGGAATGAGCAGTTCTTC
TRBV25-1,NA,TRBJ2-2,TRBD1,CASIPGTGNTGELFF,TGTGCCAGCATTCCCGGGACAGGGAACACCGGGGAGCTGTTTTTT
TRBV11-3,NA,TRBJ2-1,TRBD2,CASSLGGGSYNEQFF,TGTGCCAGCAGCTTAGGGGGGGGCTCCTACAATGAGCAGTTCTTC
TRBV10-3,NA,TRBJ1-5,NA,CAISANNQPQHF,TGTGCCATCAGTGCCAACAATCAGCCCCAGCATTTT
TRBV7-9,once,TRBJ2-3,TRBD1,CASSSWGDRVPDTQYF,TGTGCCAGCAGCTCATGGGGGGACAGGGTCCCAGATACGCAGTATTTT
TRBV2,NA,TRBJ2-7,NA,CASSESPNYPYEQYF,TGTGCCAGCAGTGAATCACCGAACTACCCCTACGAGCAGTACTTC
TRBV29-1,NA,TRBJ2-5,TRBD2,CSVDRGGRQYF,TGCAGCGTTGATCGGGGGGGCAGGCAGTACTTC
TRBV19,NA,TRBJ2-3,NA,CASSPPRGIADTQYF,TGTGCCAGTAGCCCCCCTCGAGGGATCGCAGATACGCAGTATTTT
TRBV5-1,NA,TRBJ2-1,TRBD2,CASSPSRTSGRKNEQFF,TGCGCCAGCAGCCCGAGCAGGACTAGCGGGAGGAAGAATGAGCAGTTCTTC
TRBV2,NA,TRBJ2-3,TRBD1,CASRRQGPGTDTQYF,TGTGCCAGCCGAAGACAGGGTCCTGGGACAGATACGCAGTATTTT
TRBV9,NA,TRBJ2-7,TRBD2,CASSVEPSGAYEQYF,TGTGCCAGCAGCGTAGAACCTAGCGGGGCCTACGAGCAGTACTTC
TRBV6-5,once,TRBJ1-1,NA,CASSYSGSQATEAFF,TGTGCCAGCAGTTACTCAGGAAGTCAGGCCACTGAAGCTTTCTTT
TRBV10-3,NA,TRBJ2-3,TRBD1,CAISSGTDTDTQYF,TGTGCCATCAGTTCCGGGACAGACACAGATACGCAGTATTTT
TRBV11-2,few,TRBJ2-2,TRBD2,CASSLGLAGYTGELFF,TGTGCCAGCAGCTTGGGTCTAGCGGGATACACCGGGGAGCTGTTTTTT
TRBV12-1,NA,TRBJ2-7,NA,CASSFQLAGGPDEQYF,TGTGCCAGCAGCTTCCAACTAGCGGGAGGGCCGGACGAGCAGTACTTC
TRBV9,NA,TRBJ1-2,TRBD1,CASSAGTGLYGYTF,TGTGCCAGCAGCGCCGGGACAGGCCTCTATGGCTACACCTTC